Below, 18 T cell receptor beta chains from the same sample are listed, as sequenced in a study of T cell responses to AZD1222 COVID-19 vaccine. The method was immunoSEQ multiplex PCR; TCRdb's version includes in-frame clones alone and lacks a portion of them. The data show 150,000 to 200,000 clones, with approximately 95% seen just once and about 1% held by the top ten. The sequencing here drew on peripheral blood, taken 28 days after the second dose of the MenACWY control vaccine. The receptors here all came from an adult who received the MenACWY meningococcal vaccine as a control.

The gene calls are TRBV2 and TRBJ2-7; D is perhaps TRBD1 (5 bases). The CDR3 is 11 amino acids. Germline V gene data show CDR1 as SNHLY and CDR2 as FYNNEI. Trimming pared 9 bases from V and 4 bases from J, leaving 10 bases between. For the CDR3, the DNA is TGTGCCAGTGCCCAGGGTTACGAGCAGTACTTC. Amino acids: CASAQGYEQYF.

The J gene is TRBJ2-1, the V gene TRBV3-1 (or the pseudogene TRBV3-2); TRBD1 matches 12 bases. This CDR3 is built from 15 residues. CDR1 LGHDT and CDR2 YNNKEL come from the germline V gene (reference sequence). Unmatched junction bases numbered 8, after V lost 4 bases and J lost 10 bases. The CDR3 here is CASSPRDRGRGEQFF. The CDR3 DNA reads as TGTGCCAGCAGCCCCCGGGACAGGGGGCGCGGAGAGCAGTTCTTC.

In this sample, this clone turned up a few times. The V and J genes are TRBV6-4 and TRBJ2-7; no definite D call. CDR3 length: 16 residues. V gave up 0 bases and J gave up 7 bases, with 19 bases separating them. Germline lookup yields CDR1 MRHNA and CDR2 SNTAGT. The CDR3: CASSDSTDPPRKEQYF. DNA for the CDR3: TGTGCCAGCAGTGACTCGACGGACCCCCCTCGAAAGGAGCAGTACTTC.

The chain is built from TRBV18 and TRBJ1-1; 9 bases agree with TRBD1. The germline V gene encodes CDR1 KGHSH and CDR2 LQKENI. V dropped 0 bases and J dropped 4; count of bases not matched to a gene: 3. The CDR3 spans 15 residues. Here the CDR3 reads CASSPPTGGSTEAFF. The CDR3 DNA sequence: TGTGCCAGCTCACCACCGACAGGGGGGAGCACTGAAGCTTTCTTT.

DNA of the CDR3: TGTGCCAGCAGCCCTACGACAGGGGGCGGCTATGGCTACACCTTC. This sequence encodes CASSPTTGGGYGYTF. V and J are TRBV7-6 and TRBJ1-2; TRBD1 matches at 10 bases. The CDR3 sequence is 15 residues long. Germline CDR1 reads SGHVS; CDR2 reads FNYEAQ. The V gene end was trimmed by 5 bases and the J gene end by 4 bases; junction bases not matched to a gene: 7.

This chain links TRBV30 with TRBJ1-4; weak D call: TRBD1 (5 bases). Germline V CDR1 and CDR2: GTSNPN, SVGIG (reference sequence). The CDR3 totals 15 residues. V lost 1 base and J 3 bases, leaving 12 bases between the germline ends. Here the CDR3 reads CAWSGDHGSNEKLFF. The CDR3 region has the DNA TGTGCCTGGAGTGGGGACCACGGGTCTAATGAAAAACTGTTTTTT.

This clone was counted between two and nine times. The chain is built from TRBV6-4 and TRBJ2-3, with TRBD1 as a possible D gene (6 bases). The CDR3 extends over 13 amino acids. V was cut by 4 bases and J by 3 bases, with 8 bases left in between. Per the germline V gene, CDR1 is MRHNA and CDR2 is SNTAGT. In nucleotides, the CDR3 is TGTGCCAGCAGTGGAACAGGGACAGATACGCAGTATTTT. The encoded protein is CASSGTGTDTQYF.

The J gene is TRBJ1-1, the V gene TRBV6-2 or TRBV6-3; TRBD1 matches at 9 bases. J was trimmed by 5 bases and V by 5 bases; bases with no gene match: 12. There are 16 residues in the CDR3. The germline CDR1 and CDR2 sequences are MNHEY and SVGEGT. DNA of the CDR3: TGTGCCAGCAGTACAACCCGGACAGGGGAGTGGACTGAAGCTTTCTTT. Protein sequence: CASSTTRTGEWTEAFF.

The V and J genes are TRBV28 and TRBJ2-5; D is unresolved. The CDR3 is 14 amino acids. V was trimmed by 6 bases and J by 6 bases, leaving 17 bases between them. Germline CDR1 and CDR2: MDHEN and SYDVKM. The CDR3 DNA sequence: TGTGCCAGCAGCCTCACGGGCCTAGTTCAGACCCAGTACTTC. It translates to CASSLTGLVQTQYF.

The rearrangement joins TRBV6-5 to TRBJ1-2; maybe TRBD1 (6 bases). The CDR3 has 16 residues. Trimming took off 0 bases at V and 4 bases at J, with 15 bases between the two ends. The germline V gene has CDR1 MNHEY and CDR2 SVGAGI. CDR3 coding DNA: TGTGCCAGCAGTTACTCCCCCGGGGGGGCAGGCTATGGCTACACCTTC. Its translation is CASSYSPGGAGYGYTF.

The J gene is TRBJ2-3, the V gene TRBV10-3, with D unclear. Deletions cut 6 bases from V and 5 bases from J, with 9 bases between. Germline CDR1 is ENHRY and CDR2 is SYGVKD. The CDR3 is made up of 12 amino acids. Written as DNA, the CDR3 is TGTGCCATCAGCTTGGATCAAGATACGCAGTATTTT. Its protein is CAISLDQDTQYF.

The rearrangement joins TRBV2 to TRBJ1-2; D possibly corresponds to TRBD1 (6 bases). Per germline, CDR1 SNHLY and CDR2 FYNNEI. V lost 7 bases and J 8 bases, leaving 14 bases between the germline ends. CDR3 size: 12 residues. Here the CDR3 reads CASTKGVGGYTF. The CDR3 bases are TGTGCCAGCACCAAGGGGGTTGGCGGCTACACCTTC.

The chain is built from TRBV2 and TRBJ1-2; TRBD1 aligns across 7 bases. Germline CDR1 and CDR2: SNHLY and FYNNEI. V was clipped by 6 bases and J by 1 base; unmatched bases: 11. This CDR3 has 16 amino acids. CDR3 in DNA: TGTGCCAGCAGCCCGGACCGGGACAGAGTTAACTATGGCTACACCTTC. Its translation is CASSPDRDRVNYGYTF.

CDR3 sequence (DNA): TGTGCCAGCAGCCCCGGATACGACGCTAACTATGGCTACACCTTC. It encodes CASSPGYDANYGYTF. This rearrangement joins TRBV7-9 to TRBJ1-2, with D uncertain. V lost 5 bases and J lost 0, with 13 bases in between. Germline V lookup: CDR1 SEHNR, CDR2 FQNEAQ (reference sequence). CDR3 length: 15 amino acids.

This rearrangement joins TRBV19 to TRBJ2-2; D is tentatively TRBD1 or TRBD2 (5 bases each). The germline CDR1 and CDR2 sequences are LNHDA and SQIVND (reference sequence). V lost 6 bases and J 8 bases, leaving 7 bases between the germline ends. The CDR3 runs 11 residues. CDR3 amino acids: CASRGEGELFF. In nucleotides, the CDR3 is TGTGCCAGTAGGGGGGAGGGGGAGCTGTTTTTT. The whole variable domain, filled in from reference TRBV19 and TRBJ2-2, reads DGGITQSPKYLFRKEGQNVTLSCEQNLNHDAMYWYRQDPGQGLRLIYYSQIVNDFQKGDIAEGYSVSREKKESFPLTVTSAQKNPTAFYLCASRGEGELFFGEGSRLTVL.

This chain connects TRBV5-4 to TRBJ1-2; perhaps TRBD1 as D (6 bases). V dropped 0 bases and J dropped 8 bases, with 17 bases sitting between them. The CDR3 has 15 residues. Germline V gene lookup returns CDR1 SGHNT and CDR2 YYREEE (reference sequence). DNA of the CDR3: TGTGCCAGCAGCTTGGAAGGGACACGTACGAGGGGCTACACCTTC. This codes for CASSLEGTRTRGYTF.

The chain combines TRBV10-1 with TRBJ1-1; D may be TRBD1 (6 bases). The germline CDR1 and CDR2 sequences are WNHNN and SYGVQD (reference sequence). V lost 8 bases and J lost 5, with 18 bases in between. The CDR3 sequence is 14 residues long. The CDR3 here is CASSPIGQKTEAFF. The CDR3 DNA reads as TGCGCCAGCTCACCTATAGGACAGAAAACTGAAGCTTTCTTT.

V usage is TRBV6-1 and J usage is TRBJ2-3, with 8 bases aligning to TRBD2. After removal of 1 base from V and 3 bases from J, the junction contained 0 bases not matched to a gene. The CDR3 covers 14 residues. Per the germline V gene, CDR1 is MNHNS and CDR2 is SASEGT. Here the CDR3 DNA reads TGTGCCAGCAGTGAAGGCGGGGGGACAGATACGCAGTATTTT. This translates into CASSEGGGTDTQYF.